This TCR beta chain derives from a study of siplizumab effects on memory and regulatory T cells. V lost 5 bases and J lost 2; bases outside the gene matches: 3. Germline CDR1 SGHTA, CDR2 FQGTGA. CDR3 size: 14 residues. Data came from immunoSEQ multiplex PCR; TCRdb stores just in-frame clones and leaves some out. The repertoire includes around 68,000 clones, around 90% of them detected once, and 1.5% to 2% sits in the top ten. This sequence joins TRBV7-3 and TRBJ2-7; 10 bases are shared with TRBD2. This receptor was identified in a human donor in good health. The material sequenced was Tregs sorted from blood. CDR3 in amino acids: CASSLGLAAYEQYF. CDR3 nucleotides: TGTGCCAGCAGCCTAGGACTAGCGGCCTACGAGCAGTACTTC. The full variable domain, in which reference TRBV7-3 and TRBJ2-7 provide the parts outside the CDR3, is GAGVSQTPSNKVTEKGKYVELRCDPISGHTALYWYRQSLGQGPEFLIYFQGTGAADDSGLPNDRFFAVRPEGSVSTLKIQRTERGDSAVYLCASSLGLAAYEQYFGPGTRLTVT.